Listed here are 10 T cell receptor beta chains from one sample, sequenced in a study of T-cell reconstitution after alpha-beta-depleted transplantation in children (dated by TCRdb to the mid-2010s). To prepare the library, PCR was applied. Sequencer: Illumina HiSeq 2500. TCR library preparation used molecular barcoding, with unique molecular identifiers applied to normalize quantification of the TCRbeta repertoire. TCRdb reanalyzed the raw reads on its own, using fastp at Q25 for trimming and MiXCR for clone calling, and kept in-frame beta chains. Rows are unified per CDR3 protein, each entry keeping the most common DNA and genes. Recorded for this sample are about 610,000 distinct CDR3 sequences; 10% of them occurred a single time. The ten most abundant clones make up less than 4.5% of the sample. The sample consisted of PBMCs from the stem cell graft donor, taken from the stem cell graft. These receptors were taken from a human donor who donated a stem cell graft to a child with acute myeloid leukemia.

In DNA form, the CDR3 reads TGTGCCAGCAGCCTTCCGGGACTTCGGGATGAGCAGTTCTTC. This sequence encodes CASSLPGLRDEQFF. The genes are TRBV5-6 and TRBJ2-1; possible D gene TRBD2, 6 bases. Trimming took 4 bases from V and 8 from J, leaving 16 bases between them. The V gene's germline CDR1 is SGHDT and CDR2 YYEEEE. The CDR3 consists of 14 residues.

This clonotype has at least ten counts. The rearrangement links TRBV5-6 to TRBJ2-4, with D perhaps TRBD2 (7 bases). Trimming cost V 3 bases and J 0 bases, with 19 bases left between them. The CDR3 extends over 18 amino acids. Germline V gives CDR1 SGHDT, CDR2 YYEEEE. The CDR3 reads CASSSKGGGFLAKNIQYF. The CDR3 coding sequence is TGTGCCAGCAGCTCTAAGGGGGGAGGGTTCCTAGCCAAAAACATTCAGTACTTC.

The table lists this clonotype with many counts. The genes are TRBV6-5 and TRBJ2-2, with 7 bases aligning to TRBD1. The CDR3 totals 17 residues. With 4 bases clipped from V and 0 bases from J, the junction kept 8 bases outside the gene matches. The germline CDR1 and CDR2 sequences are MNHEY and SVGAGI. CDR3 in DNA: TGTGCCAGCAGTTTCCCAGAACAGGGGTCGAACACCGGGGAGCTGTTTTTT. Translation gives CASSFPEQGSNTGELFF.

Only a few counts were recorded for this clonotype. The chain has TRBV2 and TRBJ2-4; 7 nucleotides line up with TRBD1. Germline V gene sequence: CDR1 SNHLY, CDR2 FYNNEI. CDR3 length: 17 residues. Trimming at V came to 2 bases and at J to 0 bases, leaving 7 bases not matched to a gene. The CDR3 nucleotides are TGTGCCAGCAGTGAAAGGGGACAGACCTTAGCCAAAAACATTCAGTACTTC. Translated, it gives CASSERGQTLAKNIQYF.

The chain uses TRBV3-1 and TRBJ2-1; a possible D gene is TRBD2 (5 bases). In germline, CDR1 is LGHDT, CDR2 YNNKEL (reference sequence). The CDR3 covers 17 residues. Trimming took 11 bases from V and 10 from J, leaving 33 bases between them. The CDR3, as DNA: TGTGCCTCCAGCCAAGATGGTCTTCGGCTAGCCTCCAGGGAGCAGTTCTTC. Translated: CASSQDGLRLASREQFF.

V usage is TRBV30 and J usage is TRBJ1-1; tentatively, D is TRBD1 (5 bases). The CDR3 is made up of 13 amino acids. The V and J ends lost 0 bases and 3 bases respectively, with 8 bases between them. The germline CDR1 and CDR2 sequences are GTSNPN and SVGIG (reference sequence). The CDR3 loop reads CAWSVGTYTEAFF. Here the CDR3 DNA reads TGTGCCTGGAGTGTTGGGACGTACACTGAAGCTTTCTTT.

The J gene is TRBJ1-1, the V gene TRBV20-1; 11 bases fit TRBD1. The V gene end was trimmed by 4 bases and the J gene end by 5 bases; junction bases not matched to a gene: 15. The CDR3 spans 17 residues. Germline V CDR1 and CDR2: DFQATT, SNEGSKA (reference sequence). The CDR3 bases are TGCAGTGCTATTGAGCCGACCCCGGGACAGGGGGGAACTGAAGCTTTCTTT. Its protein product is CSAIEPTPGQGGTEAFF.

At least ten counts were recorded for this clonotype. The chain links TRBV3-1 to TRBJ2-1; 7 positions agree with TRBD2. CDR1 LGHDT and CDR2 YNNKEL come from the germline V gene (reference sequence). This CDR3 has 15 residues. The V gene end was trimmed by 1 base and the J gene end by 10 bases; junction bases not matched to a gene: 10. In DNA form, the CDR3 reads TGTGCCAGCAGCCAAGCCCTAGCGGCCGTCGGGGAGCAGTTCTTC. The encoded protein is CASSQALAAVGEQFF.

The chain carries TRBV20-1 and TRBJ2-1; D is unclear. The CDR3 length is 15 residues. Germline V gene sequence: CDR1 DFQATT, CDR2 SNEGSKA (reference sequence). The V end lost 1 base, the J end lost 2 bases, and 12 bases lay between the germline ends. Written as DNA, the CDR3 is TGCAGTGCTAGAGTGCCCACAGATACCTACAATGAGCAGTTCTTC. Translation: CSARVPTDTYNEQFF.

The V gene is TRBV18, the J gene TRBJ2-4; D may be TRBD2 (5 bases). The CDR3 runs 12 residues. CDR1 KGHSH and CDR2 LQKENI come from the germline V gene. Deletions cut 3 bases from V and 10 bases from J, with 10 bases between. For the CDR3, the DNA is TGTGCCAGCTCACCTCCGACGGGGATTCAGTACTTC. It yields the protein CASSPPTGIQYF.